This TCR beta chain was found in a study of T-cell reconstitution after alpha-beta-depleted transplantation in children. The TCRbeta library was prepared with unique molecular identifiers. TCRdb called the PCR reads again in MiXCR, with one record for every CDR3 protein. The sample has roughly 500,000 distinct CDR3 sequences, approximately 30% seen once. This clonotype was found a few times. V lost 2 bases to trimming and J lost 4 bases; unmatched junction nucleotides: 3. The V gene's germline CDR1 is GTSNPN and CDR2 SVGIG (reference sequence). The CDR3 has 13 amino acids. This material consisted of PBMCs from the stem cell graft donor, taken from the stem cell graft. This chain joins TRBV30 and TRBJ2-3, with 7 bases fitting TRBD2. The TCR was taken from a human donor who donated a stem cell graft to a child with aplastic anemia. The CDR3 region has the DNA TGTGCCTGGAGTTACCGGGAGGCAGATACGCAGTATTTT. Amino acids: CAWSYREADTQYF.